This T cell receptor (beta chain) is from a study of T cell responses to AZD1222 COVID-19 vaccine. Broader study findings: Reports indicate that nearly half of spike-specific TCRs are directed at unmutated variant regions. Repertoire sampling happened only post peak T cell response.

With regard to this clone: Its target is not known.

V shed 1 base and J shed 3 bases, with 20 bases lying between them. CDR3 size: 18 residues. CDR1 SGHTA and CDR2 FQGNSA come from the germline V gene. The protocol was immunoSEQ multiplex PCR, while the TCRdb copy is restricted to in-frame clones and leaves out a portion. Of 150,000 to 200,000 clones listed, approximately 90% are singletons. The chain couples TRBV7-2 to TRBJ2-3; the D gene is possibly TRBD2 (6 bases). The source material was peripheral blood, sampled on day 0 of AZD1222 vaccination. The TCR originated in an adult in good health. The CDR3 spells CASSLVGGGLGGTDTQYF. The CDR3 coding sequence is TGTGCCAGCAGCTTAGTCGGAGGAGGGTTAGGAGGTACAGATACGCAGTATTTT.